A single T cell receptor (beta chain) is shown here with its context. The method was immunoSEQ multiplex PCR; TCRdb's version includes in-frame clones alone and lacks a portion of them. In the table there are about 490,000 clones, 78% of which are singletons. This record belongs to a study of shared clonotypes between healthy human individuals. Trimming shortened V by 8 bases and J by 1 base, and 14 bases separated the two germline ends. Germline V gives CDR1 SEHNR, CDR2 FQNEAQ (reference sequence). This CDR3 has 14 residues. The chain combines TRBV7-9 with TRBJ1-1; D is uncertain. What was sequenced was PBMCs. This receptor was identified in a woman between 40 and 50 years old in good health. Some clones in this sample may be carry-over from other donors' samples. The CDR3 loop is CASEYTPRNTEAFF. CDR3 nucleotides: TGTGCCAGCGAATACACCCCGCGGAACACTGAAGCTTTCTTT.